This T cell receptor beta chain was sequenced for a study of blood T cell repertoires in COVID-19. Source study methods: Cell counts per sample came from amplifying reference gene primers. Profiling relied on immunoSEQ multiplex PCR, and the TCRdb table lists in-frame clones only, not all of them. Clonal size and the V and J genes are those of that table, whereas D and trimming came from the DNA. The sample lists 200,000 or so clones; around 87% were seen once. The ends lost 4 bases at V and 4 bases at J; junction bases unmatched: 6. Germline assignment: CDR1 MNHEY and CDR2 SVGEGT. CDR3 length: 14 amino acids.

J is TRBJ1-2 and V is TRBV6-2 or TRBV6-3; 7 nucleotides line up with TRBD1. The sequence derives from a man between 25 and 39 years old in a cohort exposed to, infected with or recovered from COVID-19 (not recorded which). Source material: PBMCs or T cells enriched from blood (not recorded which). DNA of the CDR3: TGTGCCAGCAGTTTGGACCGGACAGGCTATGGCTACACCTTC. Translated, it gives CASSLDRTGYGYTF.